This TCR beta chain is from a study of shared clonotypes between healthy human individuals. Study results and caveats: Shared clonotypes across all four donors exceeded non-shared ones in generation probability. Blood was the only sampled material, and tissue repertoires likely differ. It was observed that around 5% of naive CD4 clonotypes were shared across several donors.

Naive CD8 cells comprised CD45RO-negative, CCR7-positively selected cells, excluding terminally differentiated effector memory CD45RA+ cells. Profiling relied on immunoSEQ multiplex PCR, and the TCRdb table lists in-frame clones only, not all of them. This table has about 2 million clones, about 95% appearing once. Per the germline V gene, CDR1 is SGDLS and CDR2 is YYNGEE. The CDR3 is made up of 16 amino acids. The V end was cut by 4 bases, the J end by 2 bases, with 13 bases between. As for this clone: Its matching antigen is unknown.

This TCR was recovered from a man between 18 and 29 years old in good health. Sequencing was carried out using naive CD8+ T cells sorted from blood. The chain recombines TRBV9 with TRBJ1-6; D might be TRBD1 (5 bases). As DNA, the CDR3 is TGTGCCAGCAGCCCGTGGGAGGGGCCCTATAATTCACCCCTCCACTTT. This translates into CASSPWEGPYNSPLHF. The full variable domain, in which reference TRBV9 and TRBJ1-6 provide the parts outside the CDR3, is DSGVTQTPKHLITATGQRVTLRCSPRSGDLSVYWYQQSLDQGLQFLIQYYNGEERAKGNILERFSAQQFPDLHSELNLSSLELGDSALYFCASSPWEGPYNSPLHFGNGTRLTVT.